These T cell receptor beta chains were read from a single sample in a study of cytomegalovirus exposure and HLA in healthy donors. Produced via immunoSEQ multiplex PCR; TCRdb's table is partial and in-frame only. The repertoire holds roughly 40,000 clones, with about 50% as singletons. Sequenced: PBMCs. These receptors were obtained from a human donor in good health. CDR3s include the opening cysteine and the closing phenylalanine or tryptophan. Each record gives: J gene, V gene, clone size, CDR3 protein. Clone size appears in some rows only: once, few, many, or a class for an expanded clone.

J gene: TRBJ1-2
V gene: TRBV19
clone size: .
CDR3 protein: CASRPAGIGYGYTF

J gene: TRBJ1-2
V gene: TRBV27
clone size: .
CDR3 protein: CASNYPDGYTF

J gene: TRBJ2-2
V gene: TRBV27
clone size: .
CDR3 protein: CASSFYAGRSGELFF

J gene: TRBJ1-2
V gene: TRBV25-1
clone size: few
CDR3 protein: CASSPQQGVGYTF

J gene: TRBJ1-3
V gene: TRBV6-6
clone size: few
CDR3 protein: CAASGWSGNTIYF

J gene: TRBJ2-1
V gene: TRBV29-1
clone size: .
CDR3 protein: CSGDRDEEQFF

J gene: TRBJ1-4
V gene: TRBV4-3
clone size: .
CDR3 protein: CASSQVEEKLFF

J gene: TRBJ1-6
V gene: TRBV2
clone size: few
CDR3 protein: CASSQTANNSPLHF

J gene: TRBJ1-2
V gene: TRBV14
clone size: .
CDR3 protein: CASSQDPKPGYGYTF

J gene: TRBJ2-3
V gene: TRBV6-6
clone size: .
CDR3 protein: CASSRSGEVTDTQYF

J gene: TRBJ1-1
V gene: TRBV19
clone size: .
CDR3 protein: CASSHSYREAFF

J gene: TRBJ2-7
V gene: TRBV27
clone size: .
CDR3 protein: CASIQGQGRTSEQYF

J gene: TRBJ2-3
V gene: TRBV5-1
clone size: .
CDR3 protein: CASSSGWLSSTDTQYF

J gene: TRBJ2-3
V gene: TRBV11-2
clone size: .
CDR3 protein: CASSLVVVVTDTQYF

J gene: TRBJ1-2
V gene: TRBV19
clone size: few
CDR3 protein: CASSIVAATYGYTF

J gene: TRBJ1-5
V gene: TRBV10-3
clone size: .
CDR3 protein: CAISEKRVAQPQHF

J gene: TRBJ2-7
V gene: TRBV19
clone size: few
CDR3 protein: CATRTSGGYEQYF

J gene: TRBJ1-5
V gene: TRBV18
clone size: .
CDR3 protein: CASCAGREQPQHF

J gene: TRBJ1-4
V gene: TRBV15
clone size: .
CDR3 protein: CATSAQKGGGKLFF

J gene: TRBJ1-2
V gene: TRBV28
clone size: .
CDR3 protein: CASRTVQGFYGYTF

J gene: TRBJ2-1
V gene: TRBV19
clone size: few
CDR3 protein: CASRPGLAGAGGNEQFF

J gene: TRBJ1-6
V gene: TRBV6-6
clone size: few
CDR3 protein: CASSNSATGYNSPLHF

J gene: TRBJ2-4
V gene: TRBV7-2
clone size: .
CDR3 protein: CASSKDSGKNIQYF

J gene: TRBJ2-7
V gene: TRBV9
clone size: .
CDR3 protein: CASSVGTSGYEQYF

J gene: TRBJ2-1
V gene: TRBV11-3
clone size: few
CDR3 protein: CASSLDRTRDEQFF

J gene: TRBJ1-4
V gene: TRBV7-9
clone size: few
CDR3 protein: CASSLWPGGNEKLFF

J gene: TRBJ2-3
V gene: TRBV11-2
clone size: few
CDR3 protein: CASGRDRAPDTQYF

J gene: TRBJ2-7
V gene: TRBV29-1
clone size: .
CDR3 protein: CSVIFSGRVGYEQYF

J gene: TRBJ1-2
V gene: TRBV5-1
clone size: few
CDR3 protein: CASSYYRQIPYLF

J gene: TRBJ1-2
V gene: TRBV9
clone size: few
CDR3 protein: CASATGTGAYGYTF

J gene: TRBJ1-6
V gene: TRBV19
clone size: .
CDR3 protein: CAGKGQGNSPLHF

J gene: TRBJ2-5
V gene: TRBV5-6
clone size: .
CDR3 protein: CASSKDRAETQYF

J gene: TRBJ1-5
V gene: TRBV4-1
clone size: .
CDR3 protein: CASSQGANQPQHF

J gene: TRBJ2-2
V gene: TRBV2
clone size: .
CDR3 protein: CASTEAPDRTGELFF

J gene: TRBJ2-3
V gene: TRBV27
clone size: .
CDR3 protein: CASSLSMGTGGRTDTQYF

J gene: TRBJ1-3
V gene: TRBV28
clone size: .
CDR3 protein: CASSLFYRRDSGNTIYF

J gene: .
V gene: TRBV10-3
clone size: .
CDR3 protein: CAISDGGRASPQSYEQYF

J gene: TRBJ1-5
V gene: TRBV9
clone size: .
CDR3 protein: CASSEGTGRNQPQHF

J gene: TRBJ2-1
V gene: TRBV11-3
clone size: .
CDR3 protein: CASSSGLAGSSYNEQFF

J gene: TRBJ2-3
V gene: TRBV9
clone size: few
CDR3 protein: CASSVAQRGGSDTQYF

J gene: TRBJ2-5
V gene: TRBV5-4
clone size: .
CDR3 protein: CASSGGASGSHDF

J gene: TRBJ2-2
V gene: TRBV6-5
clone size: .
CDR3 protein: CASSWGQGNTGELFF

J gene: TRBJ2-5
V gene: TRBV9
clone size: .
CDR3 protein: CASSVDPTGEGAQYF

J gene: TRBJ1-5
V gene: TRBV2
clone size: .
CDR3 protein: CASKADRPNQPQHF

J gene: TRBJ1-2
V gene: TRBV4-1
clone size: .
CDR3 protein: CASSQDPGLNYGYTF

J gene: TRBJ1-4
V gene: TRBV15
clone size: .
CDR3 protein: CATSRGSQDLNEKLFF

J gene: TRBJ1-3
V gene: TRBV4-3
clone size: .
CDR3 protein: CASGLGQGNSGNTIYF

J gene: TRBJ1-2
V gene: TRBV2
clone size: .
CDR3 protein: CASSDGTGTSYGYTF

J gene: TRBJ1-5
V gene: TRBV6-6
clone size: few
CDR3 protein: CASSPTGTYSNQPQHF

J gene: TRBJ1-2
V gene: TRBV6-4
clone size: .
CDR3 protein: CASSVQAGGPGGYTF

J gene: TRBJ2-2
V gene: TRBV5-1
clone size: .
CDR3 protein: CASSYSSLAGGRGTGELFF

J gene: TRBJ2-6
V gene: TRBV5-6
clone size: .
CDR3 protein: CASSLVREHRSGANVLTF

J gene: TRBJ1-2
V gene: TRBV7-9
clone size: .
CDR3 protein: CASSSTGYTNYGYTF

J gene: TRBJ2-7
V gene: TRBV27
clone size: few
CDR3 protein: CASSFLAGGNYEQYF